The 21 T cell receptor beta chains below were found in one sample sequenced in a study of regulatory T cells in long-lasting Graves disease. CDR3 regions were amplified by Arm-PCR using iRepertoire HTBI primers to build TCR beta libraries. TCRdb re-analysed the multiplex PCR reads in MiXCR, keeping a single row per CDR3 protein. The repertoire holds 420,000 or so distinct CDR3 sequences, with over 15% as singletons. Sample time point: newly diagnosed GD, antithyroid drugs for less than 3 months. With RNA extracted from PBMCs as input, the TCR library was made. A further study also used this sample, focusing on T cells in Graves' hyperthyroidism and ophthalmopathy.

Sample: peripheral blood mononuclear cells (PBMCs), taken at new diagnosis, from a patient treated with antithyroid drugs. These receptor sequences come from a woman aged 18-29 years with Graves disease.

This clonotype has a handful of counts. This chain uses TRBV29-1 with TRBJ2-2; 9 bases map to TRBD2. CDR3 length equals 13 residues. Per germline, CDR1 SQVTM and CDR2 ANQGSEA. V lost 3 bases and J lost 7; bases outside the gene matches: 3. Here the CDR3 reads CSVEGTSIGELFF. As DNA, the CDR3 is TGCAGCGTTGAGGGGACTAGCATCGGGGAGCTGTTTTTT.

This clonotype occurred many times. The chain joins TRBV6-1 to TRBJ2-7, with 10 bases that match TRBD1. CDR3 length equals 13 residues. V dropped 7 bases and J dropped 4; count of bases not matched to a gene: 4. The germline CDR1 and CDR2 sequences are MNHNS and SASEGT. The CDR3 loop reads CASTPGQGYEQYF. In DNA form, the CDR3 reads TGTGCCAGCACCCCGGGACAGGGGTACGAGCAGTACTTC.

A few counts support this clonotype. This chain links TRBV20-1 with TRBJ2-3; D perhaps matches TRBD1 (6 bases). V gave up 7 bases and J gave up 5 bases, with 13 bases separating them. CDR3 size: 12 residues. The germline gives CDR1 DFQATT, CDR2 SNEGSKA (reference sequence). The chain's CDR3 is CSGEVGGDTQYF. The CDR3 bases are TGCAGTGGGGAAGTAGGGGGAGATACGCAGTATTTT.

This clonotype was seen at least ten times. The rearrangement uses TRBV7-2 and TRBJ2-3, with TRBD2 matching over 12 bases. V was pared by 4 bases and J by 3 bases, with 5 bases of the junction left unmatched. Germline V CDR1 and CDR2: SGHTA, FQGNSA. This CDR3 spans 16 amino acids. CDR3 bases: TGTGCCAGCAGCTACGGACTAGCGGGACCAACAGATACGCAGTATTTT. This sequence encodes CASSYGLAGPTDTQYF. Full variable domain (outside the CDR3, taken from reference TRBV7-2 and TRBJ2-3): GAGVSQSPSNKVTEKGKDVELRCDPISGHTALYWYRQSLGQGLEFLIYFQGNSAPDKSGLPSDRFSAERTGGSVSTLTIQRTQQEDSAVYLCASSYGLAGPTDTQYFGPGTRLTVL.

For this clonotype: With a much larger clone just one base away, this may be a read error. V is TRBV7-2 and J is TRBJ2-3, with D possibly being TRBD2 (6 bases). V shed 1 base and J shed 5 bases, with 19 bases lying between them. Germline CDR1 is SGHTA and CDR2 is FQGNSA. The CDR3 is 17 residues long. CDR3: CASSLVEVSGVGDTQYF. CDR3 bases: TGTGCCAGCAGCTTAGTAGAAGTGTCGGGAGTTGGAGATACGCAGTATTTT.

This clonotype showed up many times. The genes are TRBV2 and TRBJ1-3; 8 bases are shared with TRBD1. V gave up 3 bases and J gave up 2 bases; unmatched junction bases: 0. The germline V gene has CDR1 SNHLY and CDR2 FYNNEI. The CDR3 consists of 14 residues. CDR3 DNA sequence: TGTGCCAGCAGTGAGGACAGGGCTGGAAACACCATATATTTT. It codes for CASSEDRAGNTIYF.

V is TRBV11-2 and J is TRBJ2-4; TRBD2 might be the D (5 bases). V dropped 1 base and J dropped 1 base, with 14 bases sitting between them. The CDR3 runs 17 residues. CDR1 and CDR2 from the germline V gene are SGHAT and FQNNGV. The CDR3 DNA reads TGTGCCAGCAGCTTAGGGGTTTTAGCGTCGGCCAAAAACATTCAGTACTTC. It encodes CASSLGVLASAKNIQYF.

This chain uses TRBV2 with TRBJ1-1; perhaps TRBD1 as D (5 bases). This CDR3 spans 11 amino acids. Germline CDR1 SNHLY, CDR2 FYNNEI. CDR3 protein: CASFGGTEAFF. DNA of the CDR3: TGTGCAAGTTTTGGGGGCACTGAAGCTTTCTTT.

At least ten counts were recorded for this clonotype. The chain uses TRBV18 and TRBJ2-7; D may be TRBD1 or TRBD2 (5 bases each). V lost 4 bases and J 3 bases, leaving 10 bases between the germline ends. The CDR3 loop spans 13 amino acids. Germline CDR1 and CDR2: KGHSH and LQKENI. The CDR3 DNA reads TGTGCCAGCTCACGGGACCTGGGCTACGAGCAGTACTTC. Amino acids: CASSRDLGYEQYF.

This clonotype was picked up many times. The chain combines TRBV15 with TRBJ2-7; tentatively, D is TRBD1 (6 bases). This CDR3 comprises 14 residues. The V and J ends lost 4 bases and 5 bases respectively, with 15 bases between them. Germline CDR1 is LNHNV and CDR2 is YYDKDF (reference sequence). DNA of the CDR3: TGTGCCACCAGCACAGGAACAGGGTTTAACGAGCAGTACTTC. This codes for CATSTGTGFNEQYF.

This clonotype was observed at least ten times. This chain joins TRBV28 and TRBJ2-5; no reliable D call. CDR1 and CDR2 from the germline V gene are MDHEN and SYDVKM. The germline V and J ends were trimmed by 4 bases and 3 bases, with 6 bases remaining between them. CDR3 length equals 12 residues. CDR3 coding DNA: TGTGCCAGCAGTTCCCCGGAAGAGACCCAGTACTTC. Protein: CASSSPEETQYF.

There are a few counts of this clonotype. Because the CDR3 is missing its conserved closing phenylalanine or tryptophan, this is likely a read error. The J gene is TRBJ2-1, the V gene TRBV7-2; D is ambiguous. Trimming cost V 2 bases and J 6 bases, with 8 bases left between them. The CDR3 has 13 amino acids. Germline lookup yields CDR1 SGHTA and CDR2 FQGNSA. The DNA of the CDR3 is TGTGCCAGCAGCTTAAATCTCCTCAATGAGCAGTTCCTC. Translating gives CASSLNLLNEQFL.

This clonotype was seen a few times. This rearrangement joins TRBV4-2 to TRBJ2-5, with D tentatively TRBD2 (6 bases). V dropped 1 base and J dropped 1 base, with 7 bases sitting between them. Germline V lookup: CDR1 LGHNA, CDR2 YNFKEQ. There are 14 residues in the CDR3. The CDR3: CASSQGLGQETQYF. In nucleotides, the CDR3 is TGTGCCAGCAGCCAAGGACTAGGCCAAGAGACCCAGTACTTC.

This clonotype was seen repeatedly, ten times or more. This chain uses TRBV13 with TRBJ1-1, with D possibly matching TRBD1 (5 bases). CDR3 length equals 16 residues. Germline CDR1 reads PRHDT; CDR2 reads FYEKMQ (reference sequence). V dropped 1 base and J dropped 3 bases, with 15 bases sitting between them. The CDR3 here is CASSLDGGRLDTEAFF. In DNA form, the CDR3 reads TGTGCCAGCAGCTTAGACGGGGGGAGGCTGGACACTGAAGCTTTCTTT.

A few counts support this clonotype. The chain has TRBV28 and TRBJ2-7, with D maybe TRBD1 (6 bases). The V and J ends lost 1 base and 5 bases respectively, with 9 bases between them. CDR3 size: 13 residues. Germline CDR1 is MDHEN and CDR2 is SYDVKM. The CDR3 sequence is CASSLSDSNEQYF. In nucleotides, the CDR3 is TGTGCCAGCAGTTTATCGGACAGTAACGAGCAGTACTTC.

Ten or more counts support this clonotype. The chain links TRBV11-1 to TRBJ2-1; 11 nucleotides match TRBD2. Germline V gene sequence: CDR1 SGHAT, CDR2 FQDESV (reference sequence). CDR3 length: 16 amino acids. The V gene end was trimmed by 5 bases and the J gene end by 6 bases; junction bases not matched to a gene: 9. The CDR3 DNA reads as TGTGCCAGCAGCCCGCGGGGGCTAGCGGGGGGCAATGAGCAGTTCTTC. Its protein is CASSPRGLAGGNEQFF.

This clonotype has at least ten counts. The gene calls are TRBV5-1 and TRBJ2-3, with D possibly matching TRBD1 (5 bases). The germline CDR1 and CDR2 sequences are SGHRS and YFSETQ. CDR3 length equals 15 residues. Trimming took 2 bases from V and 2 from J, leaving 12 bases between them. CDR3 region: CASSFGAGHTDTQYF. CDR3 nucleotides: TGCGCCAGCAGCTTTGGGGCAGGGCACACAGATACGCAGTATTTT. Based on the CDR3 plus reference TRBV5-1 and TRBJ2-3, the full variable domain is KAGVTQTPRYLIKTRGQQVTLSCSPISGHRSVSWYQQTPGQGLQFLFEYFSETQRNKGNFPGRFSGRQFSNSRSEMNVSTLELGDSALYLCASSFGAGHTDTQYFGPGTRLTVL.

This clonotype was picked up a small number of times. The chain combines TRBV20-1 with TRBJ2-1, with D unclear. CDR1 DFQATT and CDR2 SNEGSKA come from the germline V gene (reference sequence). This CDR3 region has 10 residues. V was cut by 3 bases and J by 8 bases, with 5 bases left in between. CDR3 protein: CSARTDEQFF. CDR3 DNA: TGCAGTGCTAGGACTGATGAGCAGTTCTTC.

This clonotype has ten or more counts. DNA for the CDR3: TGTGCCAGCAGTGAGACAGGGCTAGCCAAAAACATTCAGTACTTC. Translating gives CASSETGLAKNIQYF. The chain carries TRBV6-2 or TRBV6-3 and TRBJ2-4; 7 nucleotides align to TRBD1. CDR1 and CDR2 from the germline V gene are MNHEY and SVGEGT. The J segment lost 0 bases and the V segment lost 5 bases, leaving 4 bases of the junction unmatched. The CDR3 extends over 15 amino acids.

The gene calls are TRBV6-2 or TRBV6-3 and TRBJ1-4, with no clear D. The germline gives CDR1 MNHEY, CDR2 SVGEGT. The V end was cut by 5 bases, the J end by 5 bases, with 15 bases between. The length of the CDR3 is 15 residues. The CDR3 nucleotides are TGTGCCAGCAGTGAAGTAGGCAATTGGAATGAAAAACTGTTTTTT. It codes for CASSEVGNWNEKLFF.

A single count supports this clonotype. This rearrangement joins TRBV6-2 or TRBV6-3 to TRBJ2-3; D is ambiguous. CDR3 size: 12 residues. Germline V CDR1 and CDR2: MNHEY, SVGEGT. The V and J ends lost 5 bases and 7 bases respectively, with 10 bases between them. CDR3 region: CASSVKSHTQYF. In nucleotides, the CDR3 is TGTGCCAGCAGTGTAAAGAGCCATACGCAGTATTTT.